This record covers a single T cell receptor beta chain. The target antigen is unknown. From germline, CDR1 is SNHLY and CDR2 FYNNEI. V was pared by 1 base and J by 2 bases, with 5 bases between. The CDR3 runs to 13 residues. These data originate in a study of cytomegalovirus exposure and HLA in healthy donors. Across the whole study: In a previous analysis, about 100 million unique TCR beta sequences were found from 150 million to 200 million T cells. Early release data held about 85 million unique TCRs from HLA-typed donors. Study findings and constraints: Available immune exposure information covered CMV serostatus only.

Primers included in the PCR were 60 Vbeta and 13 Jbeta primers. TCRdb's copy holds only in-frame clones and misses some; the assay was immunoSEQ multiplex PCR. Found here are approximately 140,000 clones, around 79% of them singletons; the top ten hold 3.5% to 4.5%. The sequencing input was PBMCs. The chain is built from TRBV2 and TRBJ2-5; possibly TRBD2 for D (5 bases). This receptor was obtained from a human donor in good health. The CDR3 sequence: CASSEGGQETQYF. Written as DNA, the CDR3 is TGTGCCAGCAGTGAAGGAGGGCAAGAGACCCAGTACTTC. Based on the CDR3 plus reference TRBV2 and TRBJ2-5, the full variable domain is EPEVTQTPSHQVTQMGQEVILRCVPISNHLYFYWYRQILGQKVEFLVSFYNNEISEKSEIFDDQFSVERPDGSNFTLKIRSTKLEDSAMYFCASSEGGQETQYFGPGTRLLVL.